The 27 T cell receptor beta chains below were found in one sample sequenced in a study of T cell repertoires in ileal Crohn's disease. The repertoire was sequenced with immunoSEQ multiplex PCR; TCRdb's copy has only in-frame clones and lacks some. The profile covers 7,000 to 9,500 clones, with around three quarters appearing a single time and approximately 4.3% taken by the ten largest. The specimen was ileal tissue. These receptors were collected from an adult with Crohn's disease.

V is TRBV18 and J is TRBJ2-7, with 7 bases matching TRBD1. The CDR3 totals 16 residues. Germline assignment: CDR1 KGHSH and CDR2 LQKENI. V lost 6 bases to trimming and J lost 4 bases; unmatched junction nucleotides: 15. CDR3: CASSAGKDRRFYEQYF. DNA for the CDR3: TGTGCCAGCTCCGCTGGGAAGGACAGGAGGTTTTACGAGCAGTACTTC.

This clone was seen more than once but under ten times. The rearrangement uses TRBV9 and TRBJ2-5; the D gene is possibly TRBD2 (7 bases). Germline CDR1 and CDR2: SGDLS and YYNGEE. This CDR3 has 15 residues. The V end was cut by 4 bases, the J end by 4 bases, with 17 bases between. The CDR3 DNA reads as TGTGCCAGCAGCCTAGCGGTACAGGGATTAGAGACCCAGTACTTC. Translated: CASSLAVQGLETQYF.

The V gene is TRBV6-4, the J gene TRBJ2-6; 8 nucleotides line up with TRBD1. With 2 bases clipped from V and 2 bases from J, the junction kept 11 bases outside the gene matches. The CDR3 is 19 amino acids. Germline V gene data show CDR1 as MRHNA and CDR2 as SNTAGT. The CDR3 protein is CASSDPIDRGQTGANVLTF. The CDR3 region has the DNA TGTGCCAGCAGTGACCCCATCGACAGGGGTCAAACTGGGGCCAACGTCCTGACTTTC.

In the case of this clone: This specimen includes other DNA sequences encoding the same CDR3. The CDR3 coding sequence is TGTGCCAGCAGCGTAGCAGGGGCTGGAAACACCATATATTTT. Translating it yields CASSVAGAGNTIYF. The rearrangement joins TRBV9 to TRBJ1-3, with D possibly matching TRBD1 (6 bases). CDR1 is SGDLS, CDR2 YYNGEE, per germline. The CDR3 has 14 amino acids. Trimming stripped 0 bases from V and 2 bases from J, with 6 bases between. Looking up the rest from reference TRBV9 and TRBJ1-3 gives the full variable domain: DSGVTQTPKHLITATGQRVTLRCSPRSGDLSVYWYQQSLDQGLQFLIQYYNGEERAKGNILERFSAQQFPDLHSELNLSSLELGDSALYFCASSVAGAGNTIYFGEGSWLTVV.

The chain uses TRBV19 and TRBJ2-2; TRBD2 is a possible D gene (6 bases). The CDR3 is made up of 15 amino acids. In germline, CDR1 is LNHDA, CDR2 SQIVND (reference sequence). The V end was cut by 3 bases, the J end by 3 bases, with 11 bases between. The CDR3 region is CASSMAGLYTGELFF. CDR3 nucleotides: TGTGCCAGTAGTATGGCGGGGCTTTACACCGGGGAGCTGTTTTTT. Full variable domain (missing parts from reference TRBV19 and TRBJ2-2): DGGITQSPKYLFRKEGQNVTLSCEQNLNHDAMYWYRQDPGQGLRLIYYSQIVNDFQKGDIAEGYSVSREKKESFPLTVTSAQKNPTAFYLCASSMAGLYTGELFFGEGSRLTVL.

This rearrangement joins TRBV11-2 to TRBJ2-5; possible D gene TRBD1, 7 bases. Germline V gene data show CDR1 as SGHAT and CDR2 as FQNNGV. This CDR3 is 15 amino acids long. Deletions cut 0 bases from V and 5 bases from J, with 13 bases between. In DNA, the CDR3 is TGTGCCAGCAGCTTAGATGTCGCAGGGGGGGAGACCCAGTACTTC. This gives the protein CASSLDVAGGETQYF.

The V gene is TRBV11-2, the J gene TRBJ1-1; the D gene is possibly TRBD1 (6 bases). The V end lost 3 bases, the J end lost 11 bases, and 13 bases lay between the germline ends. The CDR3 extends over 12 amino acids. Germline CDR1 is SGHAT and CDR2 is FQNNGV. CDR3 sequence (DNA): TGTGCCAGCAGCTTTAGGCGGGGGGCGGCTTTCTTT. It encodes CASSFRRGAAFF.

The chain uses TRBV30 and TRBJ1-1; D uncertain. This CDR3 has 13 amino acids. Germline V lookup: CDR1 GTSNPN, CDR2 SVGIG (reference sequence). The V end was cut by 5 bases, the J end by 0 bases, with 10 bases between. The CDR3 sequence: CAWCLGMNTEAFF. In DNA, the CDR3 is TGTGCCTGGTGCCTCGGGATGAACACTGAAGCTTTCTTT.

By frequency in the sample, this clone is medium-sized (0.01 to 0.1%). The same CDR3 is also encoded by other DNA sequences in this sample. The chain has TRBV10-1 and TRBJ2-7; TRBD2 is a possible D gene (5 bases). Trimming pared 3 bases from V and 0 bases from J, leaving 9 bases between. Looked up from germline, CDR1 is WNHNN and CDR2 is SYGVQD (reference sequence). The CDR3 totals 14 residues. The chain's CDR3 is CASSESGNSYEQYF. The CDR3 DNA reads TGCGCCAGCAGTGAATCGGGGAACTCCTACGAGCAGTACTTC.

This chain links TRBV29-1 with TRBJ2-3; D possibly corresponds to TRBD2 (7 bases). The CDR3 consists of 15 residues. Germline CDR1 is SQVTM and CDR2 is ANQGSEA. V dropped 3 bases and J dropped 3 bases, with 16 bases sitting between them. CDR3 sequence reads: CSVDGRGLGTDTQYF. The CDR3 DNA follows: TGCAGCGTTGATGGGAGGGGGTTGGGGACAGATACGCAGTATTTT.

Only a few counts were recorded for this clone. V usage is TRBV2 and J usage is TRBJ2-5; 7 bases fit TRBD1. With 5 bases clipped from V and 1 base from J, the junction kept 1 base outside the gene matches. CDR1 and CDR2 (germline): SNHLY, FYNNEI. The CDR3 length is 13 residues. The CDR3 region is CASSTGVQETQYF. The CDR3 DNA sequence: TGTGCCAGCAGTACAGGGGTCCAAGAGACCCAGTACTTC.

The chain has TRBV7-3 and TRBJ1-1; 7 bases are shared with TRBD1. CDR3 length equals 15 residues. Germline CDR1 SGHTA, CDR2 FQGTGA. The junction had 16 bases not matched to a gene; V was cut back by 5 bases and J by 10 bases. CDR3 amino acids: CASSPSEVAGGRAFF. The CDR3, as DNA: TGTGCCAGCAGCCCGTCCGAGGTGGCAGGGGGTCGAGCTTTCTTT.

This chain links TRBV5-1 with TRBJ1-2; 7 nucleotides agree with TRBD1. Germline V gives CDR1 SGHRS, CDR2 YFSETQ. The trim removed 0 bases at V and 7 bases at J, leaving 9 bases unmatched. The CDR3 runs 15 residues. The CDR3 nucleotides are TGCGCCAGCAGCTTGGTTGGGACAGCCCAAGGTGGCTACACCTTC. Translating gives CASSLVGTAQGGYTF.

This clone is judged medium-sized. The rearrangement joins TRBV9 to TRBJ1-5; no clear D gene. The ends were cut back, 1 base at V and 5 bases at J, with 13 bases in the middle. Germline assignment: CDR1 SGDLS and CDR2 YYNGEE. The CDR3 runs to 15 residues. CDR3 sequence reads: CASSVSPEGYQPQHF. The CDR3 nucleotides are TGTGCCAGCAGCGTAAGCCCTGAGGGATATCAGCCCCAGCATTTT.

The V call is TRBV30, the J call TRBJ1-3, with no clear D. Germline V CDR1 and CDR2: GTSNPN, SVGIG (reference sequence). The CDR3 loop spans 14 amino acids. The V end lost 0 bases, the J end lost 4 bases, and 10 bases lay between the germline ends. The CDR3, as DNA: TGTGCCTGGAGTGTACGTCTACCCGGAAACACCATATATTTT. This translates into CAWSVRLPGNTIYF.

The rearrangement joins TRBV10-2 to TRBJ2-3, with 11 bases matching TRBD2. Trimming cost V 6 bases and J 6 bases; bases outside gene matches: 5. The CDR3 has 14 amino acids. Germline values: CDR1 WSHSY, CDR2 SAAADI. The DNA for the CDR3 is TGCGCCAGCAGGCTAGCGGGGGGAAGGGATACGCAGTATTTT. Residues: CASRLAGGRDTQYF.

In nucleotides, the CDR3 is TGTGCCAGCAGCTACGACTCCGGAAACAATGAGCAGTTCTTC. It codes for CASSYDSGNNEQFF. V usage is TRBV2 and J usage is TRBJ2-1, with D unclear. The germline V gene encodes CDR1 SNHLY and CDR2 FYNNEI. V lost 6 bases, J lost 5 bases, and 14 bases lay in between. This CDR3 is built from 14 residues.

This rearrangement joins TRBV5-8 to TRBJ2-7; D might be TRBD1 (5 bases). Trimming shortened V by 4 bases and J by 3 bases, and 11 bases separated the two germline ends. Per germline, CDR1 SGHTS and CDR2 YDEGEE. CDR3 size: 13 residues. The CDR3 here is CASSRGALYEQYF. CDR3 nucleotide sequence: TGTGCCAGCAGCCGTGGGGCCCTCTACGAGCAGTACTTC.

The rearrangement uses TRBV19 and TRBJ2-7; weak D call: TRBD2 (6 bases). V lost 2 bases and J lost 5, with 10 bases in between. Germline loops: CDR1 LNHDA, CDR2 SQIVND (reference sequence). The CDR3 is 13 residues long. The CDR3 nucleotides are TGTGCCAGTAGTATAACCCTAGCGAACGAGCAGTACTTC. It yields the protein CASSITLANEQYF.

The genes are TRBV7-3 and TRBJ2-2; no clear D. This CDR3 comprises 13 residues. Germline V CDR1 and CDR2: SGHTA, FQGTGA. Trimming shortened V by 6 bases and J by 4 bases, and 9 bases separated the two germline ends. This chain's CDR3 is CASRNTVTGELFF. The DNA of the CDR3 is TGTGCCAGCAGAAATACGGTCACCGGGGAGCTGTTTTTT.

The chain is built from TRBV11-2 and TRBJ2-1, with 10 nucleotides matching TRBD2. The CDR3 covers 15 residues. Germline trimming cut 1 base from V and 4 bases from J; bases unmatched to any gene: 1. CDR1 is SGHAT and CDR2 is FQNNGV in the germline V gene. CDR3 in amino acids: CASSLVAGGYNEQFF. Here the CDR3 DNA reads TGTGCCAGCAGCTTAGTAGCGGGGGGATACAATGAGCAGTTCTTC.

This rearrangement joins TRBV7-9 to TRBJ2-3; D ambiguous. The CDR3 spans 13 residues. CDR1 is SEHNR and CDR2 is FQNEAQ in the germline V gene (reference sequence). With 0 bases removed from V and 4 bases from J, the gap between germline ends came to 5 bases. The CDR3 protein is CASSLARSDTQYF. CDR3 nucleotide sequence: TGTGCCAGCAGCTTAGCTAGATCAGATACGCAGTATTTT.

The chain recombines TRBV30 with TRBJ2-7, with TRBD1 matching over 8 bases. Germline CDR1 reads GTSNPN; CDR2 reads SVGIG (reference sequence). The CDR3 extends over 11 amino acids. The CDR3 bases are TGTGCAACCGACAGGGGCTACGAGCAGTACTTC. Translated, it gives CATDRGYEQYF.

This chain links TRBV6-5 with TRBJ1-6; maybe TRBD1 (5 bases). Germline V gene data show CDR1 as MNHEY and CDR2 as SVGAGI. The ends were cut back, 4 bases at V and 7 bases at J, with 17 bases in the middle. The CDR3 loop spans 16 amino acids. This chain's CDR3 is CASSSRDSSPNSPLHF. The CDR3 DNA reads TGTGCCAGCAGTTCGAGAGACAGTTCCCCCAATTCACCCCTCCACTTT.

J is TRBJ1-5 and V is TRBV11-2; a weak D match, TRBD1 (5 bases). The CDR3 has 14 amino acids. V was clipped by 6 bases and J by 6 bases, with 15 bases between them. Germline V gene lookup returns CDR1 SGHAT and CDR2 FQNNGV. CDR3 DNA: TGTGCCAGCAGTCCGGGGGTGGGGATTCAGCCCCAGCATTTT. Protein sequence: CASSPGVGIQPQHF.

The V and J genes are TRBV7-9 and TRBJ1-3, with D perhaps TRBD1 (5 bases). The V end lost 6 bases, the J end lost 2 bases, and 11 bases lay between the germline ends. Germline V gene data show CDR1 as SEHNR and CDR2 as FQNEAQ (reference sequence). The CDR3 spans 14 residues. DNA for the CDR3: TGTGCCAGCAGATCCGACAGTGCTGGAAACACCATATATTTT. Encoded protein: CASRSDSAGNTIYF.

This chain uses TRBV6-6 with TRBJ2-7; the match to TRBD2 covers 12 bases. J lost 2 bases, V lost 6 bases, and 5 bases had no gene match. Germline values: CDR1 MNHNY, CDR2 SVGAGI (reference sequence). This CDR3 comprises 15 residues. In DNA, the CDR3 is TGTGCCAGCAGCCCCCGGACTAGCGGGACCTACGAGCAGTACTTC. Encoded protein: CASSPRTSGTYEQYF.